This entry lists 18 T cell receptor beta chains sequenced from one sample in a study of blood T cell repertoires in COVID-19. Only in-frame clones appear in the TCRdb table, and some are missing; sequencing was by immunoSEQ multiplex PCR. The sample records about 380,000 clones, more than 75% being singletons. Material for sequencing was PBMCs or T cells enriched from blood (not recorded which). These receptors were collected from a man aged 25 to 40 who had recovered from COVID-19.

CDR3 in amino acids: CASTLLPPDRGEREAFF. The CDR3 nucleotides are TGTGCCAGCACCCTACTCCCCCCGGACAGGGGGGAACGTGAAGCTTTCTTT. This chain uses TRBV21-1 with TRBJ1-1; whether TRBD1, the table's D call, matches the DNA was not checked. TRBV21-1 is annotated as a pseudogene. CDR3 length: 17 amino acids.

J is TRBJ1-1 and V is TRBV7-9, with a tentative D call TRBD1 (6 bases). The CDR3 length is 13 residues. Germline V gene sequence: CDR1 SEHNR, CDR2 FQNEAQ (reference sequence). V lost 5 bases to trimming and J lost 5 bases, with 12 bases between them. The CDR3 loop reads CASSPQGPTEAFF. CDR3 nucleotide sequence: TGTGCCAGCAGCCCACAGGGACCGACTGAAGCTTTCTTT. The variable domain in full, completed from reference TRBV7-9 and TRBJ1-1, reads DTGVSQNPRHKITKRGQNVTFRCDPISEHNRLYWYRQTLGQGPEFLTYFQNEAQLEKSRLLSDRFSAERPKGSFSTLEIQRTEQGDSAMYLCASSPQGPTEAFFGQGTRLTVV.

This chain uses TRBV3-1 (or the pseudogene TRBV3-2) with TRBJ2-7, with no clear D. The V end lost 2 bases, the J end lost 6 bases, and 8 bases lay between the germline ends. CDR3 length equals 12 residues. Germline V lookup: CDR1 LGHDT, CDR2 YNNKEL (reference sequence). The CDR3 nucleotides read TGTGCCAGCAGCCAAAGCCCCACCGAGCAGTACTTC. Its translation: CASSQSPTEQYF.

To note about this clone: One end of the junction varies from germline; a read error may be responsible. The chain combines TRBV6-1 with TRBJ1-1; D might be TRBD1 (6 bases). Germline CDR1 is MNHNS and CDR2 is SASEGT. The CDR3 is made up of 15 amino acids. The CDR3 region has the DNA TGTGCCAGCAGGGAAGTAACAAGGGGGGGCACTGAAGCTTTCTTT. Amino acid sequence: CASREVTRGGTEAFF.

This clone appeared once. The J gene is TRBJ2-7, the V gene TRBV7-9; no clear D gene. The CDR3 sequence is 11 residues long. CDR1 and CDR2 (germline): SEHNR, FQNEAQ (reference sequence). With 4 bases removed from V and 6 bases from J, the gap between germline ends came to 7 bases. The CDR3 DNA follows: TGTGCCAGCAGCTCGTCTCCCGAGCAGTACTTC. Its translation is CASSSSPEQYF.

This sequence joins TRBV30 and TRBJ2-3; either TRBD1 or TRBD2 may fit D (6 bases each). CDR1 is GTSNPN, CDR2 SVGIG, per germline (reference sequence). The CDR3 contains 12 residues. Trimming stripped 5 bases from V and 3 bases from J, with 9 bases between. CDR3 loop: CAWGGPTDTQYF. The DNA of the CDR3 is TGTGCCTGGGGGGGGCCAACAGATACGCAGTATTTT.

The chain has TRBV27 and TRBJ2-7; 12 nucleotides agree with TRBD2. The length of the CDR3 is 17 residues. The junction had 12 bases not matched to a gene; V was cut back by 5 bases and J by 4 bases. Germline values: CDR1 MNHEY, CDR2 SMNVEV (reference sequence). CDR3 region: CASSPNHASGGAYEQYF. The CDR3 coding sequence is TGTGCCAGCAGTCCGAACCATGCTAGCGGGGGGGCGTACGAGCAGTACTTC.

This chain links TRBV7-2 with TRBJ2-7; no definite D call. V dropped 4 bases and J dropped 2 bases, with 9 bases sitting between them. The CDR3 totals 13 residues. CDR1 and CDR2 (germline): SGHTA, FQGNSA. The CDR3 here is CASSSRVAYEQYF. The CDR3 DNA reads TGTGCCAGCAGCTCGAGAGTAGCCTACGAGCAGTACTTC.

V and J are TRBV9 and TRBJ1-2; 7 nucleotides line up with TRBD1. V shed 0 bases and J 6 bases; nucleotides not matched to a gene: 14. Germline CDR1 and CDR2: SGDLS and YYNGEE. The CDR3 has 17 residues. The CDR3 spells CASSVELYPTGVDGYTF. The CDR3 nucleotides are TGTGCCAGCAGCGTAGAACTTTATCCTACAGGGGTAGATGGCTACACCTTC.

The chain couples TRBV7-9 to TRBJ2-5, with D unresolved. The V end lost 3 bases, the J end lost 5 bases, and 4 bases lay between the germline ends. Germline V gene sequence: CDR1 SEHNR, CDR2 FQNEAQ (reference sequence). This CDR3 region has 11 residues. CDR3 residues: CASSFAETQYF. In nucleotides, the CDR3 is TGTGCCAGCAGCTTTGCGGAGACCCAGTACTTC. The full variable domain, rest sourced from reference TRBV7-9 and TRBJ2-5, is DTGVSQNPRHKITKRGQNVTFRCDPISEHNRLYWYRQTLGQGPEFLTYFQNEAQLEKSRLLSDRFSAERPKGSFSTLEIQRTEQGDSAMYLCASSFAETQYFGPGTRLLVL.

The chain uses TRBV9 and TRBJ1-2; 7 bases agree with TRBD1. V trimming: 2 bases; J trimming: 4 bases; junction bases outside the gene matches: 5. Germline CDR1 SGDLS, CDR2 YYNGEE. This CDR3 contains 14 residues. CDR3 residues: CASSVGEGAYGYTF. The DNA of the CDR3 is TGTGCCAGCAGCGTGGGTGAGGGGGCCTATGGCTACACCTTC.

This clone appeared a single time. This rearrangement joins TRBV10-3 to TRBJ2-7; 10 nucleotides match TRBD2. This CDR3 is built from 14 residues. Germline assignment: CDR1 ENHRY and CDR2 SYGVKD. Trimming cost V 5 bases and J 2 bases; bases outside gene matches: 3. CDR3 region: CAISNTSGAYEQYF. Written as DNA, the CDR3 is TGTGCCATCAGTAACACTAGCGGGGCCTACGAGCAGTACTTC.

DNA for the CDR3: TGCGCCAGCAGTGAGTCGGTTAGACAAGAGACCCAGTACTTC. This translates into CASSESVRQETQYF. The gene calls are TRBV10-2 and TRBJ2-5; no firm D call. This CDR3 is built from 14 residues. Germline V gene sequence: CDR1 WSHSY, CDR2 SAAADI. V was trimmed by 0 bases and J by 2 bases, leaving 7 bases between them.

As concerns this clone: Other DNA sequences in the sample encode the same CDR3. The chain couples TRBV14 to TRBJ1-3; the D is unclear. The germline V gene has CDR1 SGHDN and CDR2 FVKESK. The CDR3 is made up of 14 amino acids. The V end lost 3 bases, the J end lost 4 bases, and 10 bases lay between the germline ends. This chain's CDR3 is CASSQQATGNTIYF. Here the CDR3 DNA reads TGTGCCAGCAGCCAGCAGGCCACCGGAAACACCATATATTTT.

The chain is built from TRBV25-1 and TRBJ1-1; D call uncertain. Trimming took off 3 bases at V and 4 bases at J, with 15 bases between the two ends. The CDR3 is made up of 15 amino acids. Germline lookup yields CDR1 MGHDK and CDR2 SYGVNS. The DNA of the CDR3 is TGTGCCAGCAGTGACCATCCTCGGGGTGGCACTGAAGCTTTCTTT. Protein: CASSDHPRGGTEAFF.

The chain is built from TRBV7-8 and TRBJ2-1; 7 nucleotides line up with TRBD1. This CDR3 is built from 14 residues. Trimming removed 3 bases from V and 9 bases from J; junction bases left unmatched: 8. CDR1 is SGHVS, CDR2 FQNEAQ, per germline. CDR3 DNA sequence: TGTGCCAGCAGCTTTGCCAGGGGGTTTAGTGAGCAGTTCTTC. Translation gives CASSFARGFSEQFF. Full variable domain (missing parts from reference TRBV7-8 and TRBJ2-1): GAGVSQSPRYKVAKRGQDVALRCDPISGHVSLFWYQQALGQGPEFLTYFQNEAQLDKSGLPSDRFFAERPEGSVSTLKIQRTQQEDSAVYLCASSFARGFSEQFFGPGTRLTVL.

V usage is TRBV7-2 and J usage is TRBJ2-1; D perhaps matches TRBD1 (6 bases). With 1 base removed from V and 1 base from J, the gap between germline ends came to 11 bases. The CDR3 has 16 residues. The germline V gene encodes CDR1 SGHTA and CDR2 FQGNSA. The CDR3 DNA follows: TGTGCCAGCAGCTTAGGAGGGACACTATCCTACAATGAGCAGTTCTTC. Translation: CASSLGGTLSYNEQFF.

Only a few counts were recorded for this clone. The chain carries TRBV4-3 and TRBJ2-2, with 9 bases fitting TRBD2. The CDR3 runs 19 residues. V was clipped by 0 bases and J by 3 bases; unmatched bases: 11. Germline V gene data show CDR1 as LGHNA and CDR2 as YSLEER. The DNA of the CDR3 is TGCGCCAGCAGCCAAGATCTTCGGGCGGGGGGGCTGGACACCGGGGAGCTGTTTTTT. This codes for CASSQDLRAGGLDTGELFF.